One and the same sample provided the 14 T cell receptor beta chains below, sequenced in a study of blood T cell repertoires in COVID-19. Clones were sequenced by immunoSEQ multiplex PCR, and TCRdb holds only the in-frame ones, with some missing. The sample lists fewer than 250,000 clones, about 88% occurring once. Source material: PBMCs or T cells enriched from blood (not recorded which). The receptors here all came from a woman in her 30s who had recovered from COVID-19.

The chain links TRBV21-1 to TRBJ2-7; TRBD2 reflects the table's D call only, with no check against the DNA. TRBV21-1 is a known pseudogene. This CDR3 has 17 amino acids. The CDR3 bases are TGTGCCAGCAGCAAACGTAAGACTAGCGGGGGGCTCTACGAGCAGTACGTC. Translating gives CASSKRKTSGGLYEQYV.

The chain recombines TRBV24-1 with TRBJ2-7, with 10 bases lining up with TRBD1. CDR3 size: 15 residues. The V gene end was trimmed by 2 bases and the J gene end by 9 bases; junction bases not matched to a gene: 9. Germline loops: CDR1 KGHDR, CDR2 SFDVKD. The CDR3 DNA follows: TGTGCCACCAGTGATTCCGGGACAGGGGTTAATACGCAGTACTTC. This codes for CATSDSGTGVNTQYF.

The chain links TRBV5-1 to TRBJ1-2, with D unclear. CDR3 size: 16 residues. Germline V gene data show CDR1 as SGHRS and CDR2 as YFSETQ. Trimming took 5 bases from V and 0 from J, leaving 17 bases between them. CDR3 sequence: CASSFTLTGTNYGYTF. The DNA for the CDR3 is TGCGCCAGCAGTTTTACCCTGACGGGTACTAACTATGGCTACACCTTC.

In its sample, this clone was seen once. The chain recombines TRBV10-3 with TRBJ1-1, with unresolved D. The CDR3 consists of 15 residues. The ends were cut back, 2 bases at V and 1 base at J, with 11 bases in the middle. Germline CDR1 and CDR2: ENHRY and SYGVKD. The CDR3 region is CAISEGRVANTEAFF. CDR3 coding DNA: TGTGCCATCAGTGAGGGTCGGGTTGCGAACACTGAAGCTTTCTTT.

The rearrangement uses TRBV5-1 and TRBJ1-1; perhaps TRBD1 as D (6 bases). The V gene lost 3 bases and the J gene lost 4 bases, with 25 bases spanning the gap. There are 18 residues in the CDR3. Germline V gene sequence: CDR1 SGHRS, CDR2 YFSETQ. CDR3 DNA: TGCGCCAGCAGCTCGCGTCCCATTCCTCAGGGCAGGGGCACTGAAGCTTTCTTT. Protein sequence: CASSSRPIPQGRGTEAFF. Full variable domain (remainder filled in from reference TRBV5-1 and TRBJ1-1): KAGVTQTPRYLIKTRGQQVTLSCSPISGHRSVSWYQQTPGQGLQFLFEYFSETQRNKGNFPGRFSGRQFSNSRSEMNVSTLELGDSALYLCASSSRPIPQGRGTEAFFGQGTRLTVV.

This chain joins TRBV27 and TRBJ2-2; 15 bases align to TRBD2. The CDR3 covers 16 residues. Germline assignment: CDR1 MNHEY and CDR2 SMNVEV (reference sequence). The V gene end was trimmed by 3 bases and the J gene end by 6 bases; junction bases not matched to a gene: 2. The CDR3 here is CASSLGLAGGPGELFF. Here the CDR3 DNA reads TGTGCCAGCAGTTTGGGACTAGCGGGAGGACCCGGGGAGCTGTTTTTT.

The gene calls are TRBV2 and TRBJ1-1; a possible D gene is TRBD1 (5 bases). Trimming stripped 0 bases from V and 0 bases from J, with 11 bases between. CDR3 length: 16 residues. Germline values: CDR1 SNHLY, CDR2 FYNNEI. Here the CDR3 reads CASSEARGRMNTEAFF. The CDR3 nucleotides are TGTGCCAGCAGTGAAGCAAGGGGCAGGATGAACACTGAAGCTTTCTTT.

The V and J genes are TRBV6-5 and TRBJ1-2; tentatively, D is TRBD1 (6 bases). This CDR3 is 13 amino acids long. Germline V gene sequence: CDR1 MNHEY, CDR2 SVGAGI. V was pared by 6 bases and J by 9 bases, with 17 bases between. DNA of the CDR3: TGTGCCAGCAGACCGGGTAGGGGGTTTCGCTACACCTTC. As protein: CASRPGRGFRYTF.

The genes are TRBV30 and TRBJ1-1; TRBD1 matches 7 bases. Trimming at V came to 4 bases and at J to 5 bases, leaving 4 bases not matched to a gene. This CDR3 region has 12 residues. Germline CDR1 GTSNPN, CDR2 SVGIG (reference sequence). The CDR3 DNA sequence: TGTGCCTGGATTCAGGGGGTAACTGAAGCTTTCTTT. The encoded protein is CAWIQGVTEAFF. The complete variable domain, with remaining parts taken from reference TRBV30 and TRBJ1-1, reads SQTIHQWPATLVQPVGSPLSLECTVEGTSNPNLYWYRQAAGRGLQLLFYSVGIGQISSEVPQNLSASRPQDRQFILSSKKLLLSDSGFYLCAWIQGVTEAFFGQGTRLTVV.

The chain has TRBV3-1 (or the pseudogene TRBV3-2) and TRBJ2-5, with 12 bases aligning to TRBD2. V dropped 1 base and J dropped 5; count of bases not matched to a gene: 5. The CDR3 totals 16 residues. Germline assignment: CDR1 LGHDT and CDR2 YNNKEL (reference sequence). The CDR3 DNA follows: TGTGCCAGCAGCCAAGGACCGGGACTAGCGGGTGAGACCCAGTACTTC. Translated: CASSQGPGLAGETQYF.

CDR3 residues: CASSSVNYGYTF. DNA of the CDR3: TGTGCCAGCAGTTCAGTAAACTATGGCTACACCTTC. The chain uses TRBV6-5 and TRBJ1-2; no clear D gene. The germline CDR1 and CDR2 sequences are MNHEY and SVGAGI. The CDR3 contains 12 residues. Trimming removed 4 bases from V and 2 bases from J, with 5 bases in between.

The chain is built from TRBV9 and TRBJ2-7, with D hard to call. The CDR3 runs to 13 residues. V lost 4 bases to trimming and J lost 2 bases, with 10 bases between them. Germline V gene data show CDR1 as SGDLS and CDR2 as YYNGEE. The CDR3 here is CASSRDITYEQYF. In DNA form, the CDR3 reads TGTGCCAGCAGCCGAGACATCACCTACGAGCAGTACTTC.

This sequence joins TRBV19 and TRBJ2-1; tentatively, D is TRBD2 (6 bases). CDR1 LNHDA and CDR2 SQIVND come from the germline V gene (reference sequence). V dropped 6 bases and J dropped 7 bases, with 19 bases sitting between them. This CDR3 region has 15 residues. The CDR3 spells CASSMGGMAKNEQFF. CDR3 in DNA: TGTGCCAGTAGCATGGGCGGGATGGCGAAAAATGAGCAGTTCTTC.

The CDR3 loop is CASRGGRGNTGELFF. As DNA, the CDR3 is TGTGCCAGCAGAGGCGGGAGGGGGAACACCGGGGAGCTGTTTTTT. The chain employs TRBV28 and TRBJ2-2; TRBD2 matches at 9 bases. Per the germline V gene, CDR1 is MDHEN and CDR2 is SYDVKM. The CDR3 contains 15 residues. Losses at the gene ends were 6 bases for V and 1 base for J; bases not matched to a gene: 3.